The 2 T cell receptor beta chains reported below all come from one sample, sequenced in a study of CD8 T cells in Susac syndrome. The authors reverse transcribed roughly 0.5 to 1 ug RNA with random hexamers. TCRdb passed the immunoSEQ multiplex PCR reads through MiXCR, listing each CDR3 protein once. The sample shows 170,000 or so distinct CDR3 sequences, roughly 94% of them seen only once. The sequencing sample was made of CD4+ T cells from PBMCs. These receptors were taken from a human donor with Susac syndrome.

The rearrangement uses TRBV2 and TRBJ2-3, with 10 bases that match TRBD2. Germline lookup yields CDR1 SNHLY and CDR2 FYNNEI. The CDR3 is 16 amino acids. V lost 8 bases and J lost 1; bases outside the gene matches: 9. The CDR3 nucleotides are TGTGCCAGCGGAAGGGTTACTAGCGGGGGCACAGATACGCAGTATTTT. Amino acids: CASGRVTSGGTDTQYF.

Here the CDR3 DNA reads TGTGCCTGGGGGACGTTTAATAATGAAAAACTGTTTTTT. The encoded protein is CAWGTFNNEKLFF. V gene TRBV30 combines with J gene TRBJ1-4; D is possibly TRBD1 (5 bases). V was cut by 5 bases and J by 4 bases, with 11 bases left in between. The CDR3 sequence is 13 residues long. Germline V lookup: CDR1 GTSNPN, CDR2 SVGIG (reference sequence).